This TCR beta chain derives from a study of blood T cell repertoires in COVID-19. Overall study: COVID-19 samples from acute and convalescent phases originated in the United States, Italy and Spain. PBMCs, B-cell-depleted T cells, or T cells provided the cDNA or gDNA that made up the material.

The authors' processing: From reference gene primer amplification, estimates of nucleated cell counts were derived. TCRdb's copy holds only in-frame clones and misses some; the assay was immunoSEQ multiplex PCR. That table is the source of V, J and clone size, and D and trimming were worked out from the DNA. The table includes about 250,000 clones, more than 75% detected once. This TCR was sampled from a woman aged 60-75 years who had recovered from COVID-19. Sequenced input: peripheral blood.

In nucleotides, the CDR3 is TGTGCCAGCTCACCAAATGAGGCAGAATGGATTCCCAGCCTTCAAGAGACCCAGTACTTC. Protein: CASSPNEAEWIPSLQETQYF. The rearrangement links TRBV18 to TRBJ2-5; D call uncertain. Trimming removed 2 bases from V and 2 bases from J, with 27 bases in between. This CDR3 comprises 20 residues. CDR1 KGHSH and CDR2 LQKENI come from the germline V gene.